This TCR beta chain was sequenced during a study of blood T cell repertoires in COVID-19. For the study at large: PBMCs, B-cell-depleted T cells, or T cells provided the cDNA or gDNA that made up the material.

Cohorts were assigned according to the clinical history that participants reported. Sequenced by immunoSEQ multiplex PCR; TCRdb stores in-frame clones only, minus some. The sample lists 150,000 to 200,000 clones; around four fifths were seen once. The ends were cut back, 5 bases at V and 6 bases at J, with 13 bases in the middle. Germline assignment: CDR1 GTSNPN and CDR2 SVGIG (reference sequence). CDR3 length: 12 amino acids. The chain links TRBV30 to TRBJ1-2; perhaps TRBD1 as D (6 bases). The clonotype comes from a woman aged 55 to 70 who had recovered from COVID-19. Material: PBMCs or T cells enriched from blood (not recorded which). The CDR3, as DNA: TGTGCCTGGGGCTGGACAGCCAATGGCTACACCTTC. Translating gives CAWGWTANGYTF.